This is a list of T cell receptor beta chains from one sample in a study of T cell responses to AZD1222 COVID-19 vaccine. The data were produced by immunoSEQ multiplex PCR, yet TCRdb's version contains in-frame clones alone and is incomplete. The repertoire holds nearly 200,000 clones, with approximately 93% as singletons. Sequenced here: peripheral blood, sampled 28 days after the second AZD1222 dose. Receptor source: an adult who received the AZD1222 COVID-19 vaccine. The conserved cysteine and the conserved F or W are not part of the CDR3 here.

V gene,CDR3 protein
TRBV6-1,ASSEAGGDPTYEQY
TRBV5-1,ASSLRQTNSPLH
TRBV14,ASSQGRAPRNSPLH
TRBV12-3/TRBV12-4,ASSPGGPYEQY
TRBV21-1,ASSKASRGSDQADTQY
TRBV7-2,ASSPGTGGGWQPQH
TRBV7-3,ASGQGANTEAF
TRBV12-3/TRBV12-4,ASSLDGEKFH
TRBV25-1,ASSLSGGDNEQF
TRBV11-2,ASSPGMGGQPQH
TRBV12-3/TRBV12-4,ASSLQTEAF
TRBV18,ASSPPNQGANTEAF
TRBV6-5,ASSRQGGGNAEAF
TRBV13,ASSRDRKNTEAF
TRBV5-1,ASSPNQGSYNEQF